This TCR beta chain appears in the sequencing data of a study of vaccination and CD4 T cells after COVID-19 (dated by TCRdb to between 2021 and 2024). Regarding the study in general: Six males and four females were included in the convalescent cohort, with two Hispanic individuals, seven Caucasians, two Asians and one multiracial person represented. Each participant got two doses of either the Pfizer-BioNTech BNT162b2 vaccine (n=8) or the Moderna mRNA-1273 vaccine (n=2). Post-COVID blood samples from convalescent patients were collected a median of about 110 days after diagnosis, with a range of about 30 to 170 days. The time from the second vaccine dose to post-vaccine blood sampling had a median of around 72 days and ranged from roughly 12 to 241 days. For stimulating the cultures, overlapping spike peptide pools were used, derived from SARS-CoV-2 as well as from the common cold coronaviruses HCoV-NL63, HCoV-OC43 and HCoV-229E. Control cultures received a CEFX viral epitope pool as the positive control, an HIV-1 Nef peptide pool as the negative control, or no peptide. In roughly 10 COVID-19 convalescent patients and a handful of infection-naive healthy vaccine recipients, the spike-specific CD4+ TCR repertoire before mRNA vaccination was compared with the repertoire after mRNA vaccination. The full study reports these points: The study included relatively few convalescent patients and did not analyze early timepoints after natural infection. In convalescent patients, nearly all vaccine-specific clones (304 of 307) were found to be mono-reactive for SARS-CoV-2 spike rather than cross-reactive with common cold coronaviruses. An increase in the median number of SARS-CoV-2-reactive clonotypes from 20 to 25 after infection to a few dozen after vaccination was observed, but the change was not found to be significant. Among the post-vaccine SARS-CoV-2-reactive clones in convalescent patients, a median 86.3% showed up only after vaccination, which suggests vaccine-specific priming.

Reading the label with the study, this specimen's treatment or condition is: approximately nine-day PBMC culture with coronavirus spike peptide pools or control peptides (ViraFEST assay). The study used the ViraFEST assay, which expanded antigen-specific T cells with peptide pools and then identified expanded clonotypes by TCR sequencing. Negative nucleocapsid antibody tests before and after vaccination confirmed that the healthy vaccine recipients had no prior SARS-CoV-2 infection. Each well held more than 1.5 million PBMCs cultured in IMDM containing approximately 5% human AB serum and roughly 9.7 IU/ml IL-2, with about 9.4 ug/ml peptide pools added. Half of the culture medium was replaced with fresh IL-2-containing medium on days 3 and 7. Once the cells had been in culture for about 10 days, the EasySep CD4+ T cell isolation kit was used to isolate CD4+ T cells by negative selection. Ficoll-Paque Plus gradient centrifugation was used to isolate PBMCs from whole blood, and the isolated PBMCs were then either used fresh or cryopreserved at -140C. Culture conditions were generally each tested in triplicate wells.

Libraries were made using PCR. DNA from cultured CD4+ T cells underwent TCR sequencing with the Oncomine TCR Beta short-read assay at the Johns Hopkins FTIC core. The QIAamp micro DNA kit was used to extract genomic DNA from the cultured CD4+ T cells. Oncomine TCR Beta libraries from cultured CD4+ T cells were pooled using unique dual indexes and sequenced on an Illumina iSeq 100. The paper's processing steps were these. Non-productive sequences were removed, and CDR3s not starting with C, not ending with F or W, or shorter than 7 amino acids were discarded. The MANAFEST web application identified antigen-specific clonotypes by comparing peptide-stimulated wells against reference wells and other culture wells. Positive clones required FDR below 0.05, an odds ratio above 5, and productive frequency above 0.1% in at least two of three replicate wells. A clonotype was classed as cross-reactive if the clonotype showed significant expansion both in SARS-CoV-2 spike wells and in at least one common cold coronavirus spike condition. Levenshtein distances (stringdist) and unrooted phylogenetic trees (ape) in R version 3.6.1 were used to assess CDR3 homology. The raw public data were reprocessed by TCRdb itself: fastp quality trimming at Q25, MiXCR clonotype calling, in-frame beta chains only. When rows share a CDR3 protein, they turn into one entry using the most common DNA and genes. These V and J calls rely on TCRdb rather than the paper's analysis. Counted in this sample were 15,000 to 20,000 distinct CDR3 sequences; just under 80% of them appeared once. Clones ranked in the top ten supply around 17% of the sample.

In the case of this clonotype: Its antigen is currently not known. No qualities accompany the bases; no much larger clone lies one base away.

V is cut by 0 bases and J by 4 bases, and the space between the germline ends is 24 bases. The germline V gene (reference sequence) gives CDR1 as DFQATT and CDR2 as SNEGSKA. The CDR3 spans 18 residues, from the cysteine through the phenylalanine. Solely the CDR3 DNA is kept, with 54 bases framed from the first base. The sequencing used CD4+ T cells from blood, cultured in vitro, collected after SARS-CoV-2 vaccination. The sequence derives from a human donor who received a COVID-19 vaccine. Recombination connected TRBV20-1 to TRBJ1-2, with the identity of the D gene unclear. The DNA sequence reads TGCAGTGCTAGAGATAGATCTCCGGGCCAGAGGGTGTCCTATGGCTACACCTTC. Translated, this is CSARDRSPGQRVSYGYTF.